This T cell receptor (beta chain) was captured in a study of shared clonotypes between healthy human individuals. In the study overall: Three CD4 naive, three CD4 memory, two CD8 naive and one CD8 memory plate were used per donor.

This CDR3 is 15 amino acids long. Germline CDR1 ENHRY, CDR2 SYGVKD. V was trimmed by 0 bases and J by 0 bases, leaving 7 bases between them. Profiled with immunoSEQ multiplex PCR; TCRdb holds only in-frame clones, not every one. This table holds hundreds of thousands of clones, around 96% found once. Naive CD8 isolation took CD45RO-negative cells positively selected for CCR7 and excluded terminally differentiated effector memory CD45RA+ cells. This sequence originates from a man aged 25-45 years in good health. The chain joins TRBV10-3 to TRBJ2-3, with D possibly matching TRBD1 (6 bases). Sequencing was carried out using naive CD8+ T cells sorted from blood. CDR3 region: CAISESGQSTDTQYF. Here the CDR3 DNA reads TGTGCCATCAGTGAGTCAGGACAGAGCACAGATACGCAGTATTTT.